Each of the 27 T cell receptor beta chains below was sequenced from the same sample in a study of blood T cell repertoires in COVID-19. TCRdb's table, derived via immunoSEQ multiplex PCR, lists solely in-frame clones and lacks some. Of about 240,000 clones listed, around 88% are singletons. The sequenced material came from peripheral blood. These receptors all stem from a woman in her 30s who had recovered from COVID-19.

V usage is TRBV7-6 and J usage is TRBJ2-1; D perhaps matches TRBD2 (6 bases). From germline, CDR1 is SGHVS and CDR2 FNYEAQ. Trimming shortened V by 0 bases and J by 7 bases, and 22 bases separated the two germline ends. The CDR3 covers 18 residues. The DNA for the CDR3 is TGTGCCAGCAGCTTAGCGGTAGAAGGACTCGGGGGAGGTAATGAGCAGTTCTTC. Protein: CASSLAVEGLGGGNEQFF.

On this clone itself: The same CDR3 can be traced to other DNA sequences in this sample. The chain carries TRBV9 and TRBJ1-5; 9 bases match TRBD1. V shed 4 bases and J 1 base; nucleotides not matched to a gene: 6. Per germline, CDR1 SGDLS and CDR2 YYNGEE. The CDR3 consists of 16 residues. The CDR3 is CASSPGTGLSNQPQHF. The CDR3 DNA sequence: TGTGCCAGCAGCCCCGGGACAGGGCTAAGCAATCAGCCCCAGCATTTT.

The chain carries TRBV11-2 and TRBJ2-1; TRBD2 matches 8 bases. CDR1 SGHAT and CDR2 FQNNGV come from the germline V gene. The CDR3 totals 14 residues. Losses at the gene ends were 3 bases for V and 7 bases for J; bases not matched to a gene: 5. CDR3 sequence reads: CASSLRGGLNEQFF. CDR3 DNA: TGTGCCAGCAGCTTGCGCGGGGGGCTGAATGAGCAGTTCTTC.

The chain uses TRBV29-1 and TRBJ2-3; 7 bases map to TRBD1. The germline gives CDR1 SQVTM, CDR2 ANQGSEA. V was pared by 4 bases and J by 6 bases, with 13 bases of the junction left unmatched. The CDR3 runs to 15 residues. CDR3 sequence reads: CSVGVGAGGWDTQYF. CDR3 in DNA: TGCAGCGTTGGGGTGGGCGCAGGGGGATGGGATACGCAGTATTTT.

The chain couples TRBV6-2 or TRBV6-3 to TRBJ1-3; D unresolved. This CDR3 spans 14 amino acids. The V and J ends lost 0 bases and 4 bases respectively, with 7 bases between them. Germline-derived CDR1 and CDR2 are MNHEY and SVGEGT. In DNA, the CDR3 is TGTGCCAGCAGTTACTCCGACTTGGGAAACACCATATATTTT. Amino acid sequence: CASSYSDLGNTIYF.

The chain recombines TRBV27 with TRBJ1-4; 7 bases map to TRBD1. The CDR3 has 15 amino acids. Germline assignment: CDR1 MNHEY and CDR2 SMNVEV (reference sequence). The V segment lost 4 bases and the J segment 2 bases; nucleotides outside the gene matches: 4. The CDR3 reads CASSSTGWTNEKLFF. The DNA of the CDR3 is TGTGCCAGCAGTTCGACAGGGTGGACTAATGAAAAACTGTTTTTT.

This clone was counted between two and nine times. The rearrangement uses TRBV10-3 and TRBJ1-3; D remains unclear. Germline CDR1 reads ENHRY; CDR2 reads SYGVKD. The V and J ends lost 0 bases and 4 bases respectively, with 7 bases between them. This CDR3 comprises 14 residues. This CDR3 is CAISESEEGNTIYF. Here the CDR3 DNA reads TGTGCCATCAGTGAGTCCGAGGAAGGAAACACCATATATTTT.

The V gene is TRBV2, the J gene TRBJ2-7, with 7 bases aligning to TRBD2. Germline loops: CDR1 SNHLY, CDR2 FYNNEI. Trimming removed 7 bases from V and 6 bases from J; junction bases left unmatched: 6. CDR3 size: 12 residues. The CDR3 DNA reads TGTGCCAGCATCCGCTCGGGGGGCGAGCAGTACTTC. This translates into CASIRSGGEQYF.

The chain links TRBV6-5 to TRBJ2-2, with unresolved D. This CDR3 spans 12 amino acids. V shed 5 bases and J shed 4 bases, with 5 bases lying between them. Germline CDR1 reads MNHEY; CDR2 reads SVGAGI. CDR3 in amino acids: CASSRSTGELFF. The CDR3 coding sequence is TGTGCCAGCAGTAGGAGCACCGGGGAGCTGTTTTTT.

This clone turned up a few times. CDR3 sequence (DNA): TGCGCCAGCAGCCCCGGGACAGACAATCAGCCCCAGCATTTT. Translation: CASSPGTDNQPQHF. This sequence joins TRBV5-1 and TRBJ1-5; 7 bases are shared with TRBD1. V gave up 4 bases and J gave up 3 bases; unmatched junction bases: 4. Germline V lookup: CDR1 SGHRS, CDR2 YFSETQ. The CDR3 runs 14 residues.

The chain links TRBV12-3 or TRBV12-4 to TRBJ2-1, with a tentative D call TRBD1 (6 bases). V was trimmed by 3 bases and J by 12 bases, leaving 12 bases between them. The CDR3 length is 12 residues. The CDR3 spells CASSLRDIVQFF. The DNA of the CDR3 is TGTGCCAGCAGTTTGAGGGACATCGTGCAGTTCTTC.

This chain links TRBV6-5 with TRBJ1-2; 11 nucleotides agree with TRBD1. Germline loops: CDR1 MNHEY, CDR2 SVGAGI. The CDR3 is made up of 16 amino acids. The junction had 3 bases not matched to a gene; V was cut back by 1 base and J by 2 bases. The CDR3, as DNA: TGTGCCAGCAGTTACTTAGGACAGGGGGCGAACTATGGCTACACCTTC. It is translated as CASSYLGQGANYGYTF.

V usage is TRBV7-2 and J usage is TRBJ2-1, with D hard to call. V was pared by 1 base and J by 5 bases, with 9 bases between. Germline CDR1 and CDR2: SGHTA and FQGNSA. The CDR3 runs 14 residues. DNA of the CDR3: TGTGCCAGCAGCTTAGGTTTTGCGAACAATGAGCAGTTCTTC. Translating gives CASSLGFANNEQFF.

Remarks on this clone: Other DNA sequences of this sample code for an identical CDR3. This sequence joins TRBV5-1 and TRBJ1-1; a weak D match, TRBD1 (5 bases). Deletions cut 3 bases from V and 1 base from J, with 10 bases between. The CDR3 is 14 residues long. The germline gives CDR1 SGHRS, CDR2 YFSETQ. CDR3 sequence: CASSWGVENTEAFF. CDR3 coding DNA: TGCGCCAGCAGCTGGGGGGTTGAGAACACTGAAGCTTTCTTT.

The chain recombines TRBV2 with TRBJ1-2; D unresolved. The CDR3 totals 14 residues. Germline V gene sequence: CDR1 SNHLY, CDR2 FYNNEI. Trimming removed 0 bases from V and 3 bases from J, with 8 bases in between. The CDR3 here is CASSEAGVDYGYTF. In DNA, the CDR3 is TGTGCCAGCAGTGAAGCCGGGGTTGACTATGGCTACACCTTC.

The V and J genes are TRBV19 and TRBJ1-1; D is perhaps TRBD1 (5 bases). Trimming removed 4 bases at V and 2 bases at J, with 11 bases between. Germline CDR1 and CDR2: LNHDA and SQIVND (reference sequence). CDR3 length: 14 amino acids. Here the CDR3 reads CASSRTQINTEAFF. The CDR3 nucleotides are TGTGCCAGTAGTAGGACACAGATTAACACTGAAGCTTTCTTT.

Regarding this clone: This sample includes further DNA sequences coding for the same CDR3. The CDR3 DNA follows: TGTGCCTGGAGCCCGGGACAGGGTAATTCACCCCTCCACTTT. This gives the protein CAWSPGQGNSPLHF. The chain has TRBV30 and TRBJ1-6; 9 bases fit TRBD1. From germline, CDR1 is GTSNPN and CDR2 SVGIG (reference sequence). The ends lost 3 bases at V and 6 bases at J; junction bases unmatched: 3. The CDR3 is made up of 14 amino acids.

The count of this clone is one. V is TRBV10-2 and J is TRBJ2-5; 10 bases are a match to TRBD2. CDR1 and CDR2 (germline): WSHSY, SAAADI. The CDR3 loop spans 15 amino acids. The V segment lost 5 bases and the J segment 4 bases; nucleotides outside the gene matches: 7. The CDR3 DNA reads TGCGCCAGCAGTATTTTAGCGGGGGGCCCAGAGACCCAGTACTTC. Translating gives CASSILAGGPETQYF.

The rearrangement uses TRBV5-1 and TRBJ1-6; 10 bases are a match to TRBD1. J was trimmed by 6 bases and V by 4 bases; bases with no gene match: 7. Germline V lookup: CDR1 SGHRS, CDR2 YFSETQ. The CDR3 totals 16 residues. For the CDR3, the DNA is TGCGCCAGCAGCCCCGGGACAGGGGTGGGTAATTCACCCCTCCACTTT. It encodes CASSPGTGVGNSPLHF.

J is TRBJ2-1 and V is TRBV10-1; 7 nucleotides agree with TRBD1. V was clipped by 2 bases and J by 3 bases; unmatched bases: 7. The CDR3 spans 16 residues. Germline CDR1 is WNHNN and CDR2 is SYGVQD (reference sequence). CDR3 DNA sequence: TGCGCCAGCAGTGAGCACAGGACAGGCTACTACAATGAGCAGTTCTTC. Translation gives CASSEHRTGYYNEQFF.

J is TRBJ2-5 and V is TRBV19; D unclear. The V gene lost 4 bases and the J gene lost 7 bases, with 16 bases spanning the gap. The CDR3 has 14 amino acids. Germline loops: CDR1 LNHDA, CDR2 SQIVND (reference sequence). CDR3: CASSTNLGSATQYF. The CDR3 nucleotides read TGTGCCAGTAGTACCAACCTAGGTTCGGCGACCCAGTACTTC. Combining the CDR3 with reference TRBV19 and TRBJ2-5 gives the whole variable domain DGGITQSPKYLFRKEGQNVTLSCEQNLNHDAMYWYRQDPGQGLRLIYYSQIVNDFQKGDIAEGYSVSREKKESFPLTVTSAQKNPTAFYLCASSTNLGSATQYFGPGTRLLVL.

This clone was counted once. This sequence joins TRBV12-3 or TRBV12-4 and TRBJ1-1; D not resolved. Trimming took 2 bases from V and 10 from J, leaving 11 bases between them. This CDR3 has 12 residues. The CDR3 DNA reads TGTGCCAGCAGTTTAATCGGGGATCGAGCTTTCTTT. Translating it yields CASSLIGDRAFF.

The chain links TRBV3-1 (or the pseudogene TRBV3-2) to TRBJ2-3; no reliable D call. Germline V lookup: CDR1 LGHDT, CDR2 YNNKEL (reference sequence). V was clipped by 1 base and J by 2 bases, with 7 bases between them. The CDR3 consists of 14 residues. CDR3 in DNA: TGTGCCAGCAGCCAAGGCGTTTACACAGATACGCAGTATTTT. This encodes CASSQGVYTDTQYF.

This sequence joins TRBV6-1 and TRBJ1-2; D might be TRBD1 (6 bases). CDR1 and CDR2 (germline): MNHNS, SASEGT. V was cut by 3 bases and J by 8 bases, with 10 bases left in between. The CDR3 runs 12 residues. CDR3 coding DNA: TGTGCCAGCAGTGATTGGGGGCTCGGCTACACCTTC. Translated, it gives CASSDWGLGYTF.

The chain couples TRBV10-1 to TRBJ1-3; no reliable D call. The CDR3 has 15 residues. Germline values: CDR1 WNHNN, CDR2 SYGVQD (reference sequence). V lost 3 bases to trimming and J lost 0 bases, with 9 bases between them. The CDR3 reads CASSERQISGNTIYF. The DNA for the CDR3 is TGCGCCAGCAGTGAACGTCAGATCTCTGGAAACACCATATATTTT.

The chain uses TRBV7-2 and TRBJ1-3; tentatively, D is TRBD1 (5 bases). Trimming removed 0 bases from V and 2 bases from J, with 8 bases in between. The CDR3 spans 15 residues. Germline CDR1 and CDR2: SGHTA and FQGNSA. In nucleotides, the CDR3 is TGTGCCAGCAGCTTAGCTTGGGGCCCTGGAAACACCATATATTTT. Its translation is CASSLAWGPGNTIYF.

The chain links TRBV4-3 to TRBJ1-3; D ambiguous. From germline, CDR1 is LGHNA and CDR2 YSLEER. The CDR3 extends over 15 amino acids. With 0 bases removed from V and 3 bases from J, the gap between germline ends came to 9 bases. This chain's CDR3 is CASSQDGTRGNTIYF. CDR3 DNA: TGCGCCAGCAGCCAAGATGGCACACGTGGAAACACCATATATTTT.